This T cell receptor beta chain was profiled in a study of regulatory T cells in long-lasting Graves disease. For this clonotype: Its antigen is not identified.

Study-wide results and limits: Accuracy may have been reduced by the small sample size. Persistent Graves' patients possessed reduced TCR diversity relative to recently diagnosed ones.

V was pared by 1 base and J by 3 bases, with 12 bases between. The CDR3 extends over 15 amino acids. Germline assignment: CDR1 PRHDT and CDR2 FYEKMQ (reference sequence). In building TCR beta libraries, iRepertoire HTBI primers were used together with Arm-PCR of CDR3 regions. TCRdb used MiXCR to reprocess the multiplex PCR reads, holding one entry per CDR3 protein. The sample yields some 560,000 distinct CDR3 sequences, about 16% seen once. Time point: newly diagnosed GD, antithyroid drugs for less than 3 months. RNA extracted from PBMCs served as the sequencing template. In addition, the sample was reused for a study of T cells in Graves' hyperthyroidism and ophthalmopathy. That source reports: The primer set for the first-round RT-PCR of the TCR CDR3 was HTBI.

The material sequenced was peripheral blood mononuclear cells (PBMCs), taken at new diagnosis, from a patient treated with antithyroid drugs. This TCR came from a woman aged 35 to 60 with Graves disease. This rearrangement joins TRBV13 to TRBJ1-1; a weak D match, TRBD1 (5 bases). DNA for the CDR3: TGTGCCAGCAGCTTAGACGTTGACAGACACACTGAAGCTTTCTTT. Translation: CASSLDVDRHTEAFF.